Reported below is one T cell receptor beta chain. This entry comes from a study of blood T cell repertoires in COVID-19. Participant-given clinical history determined each cohort assignment. The repertoire was sequenced with immunoSEQ multiplex PCR; TCRdb's copy has only in-frame clones and lacks some. The sample records 200,000 to 250,000 clones, around 89% being singletons. The CDR3 sequence is 15 residues long. Germline V CDR1 and CDR2: PRHDT, FYEKMQ (reference sequence). V was shortened by 1 base and J by 6 bases, with 13 bases between the two germline ends. This rearrangement joins TRBV13 to TRBJ2-1; maybe TRBD1 (6 bases). Sequencing used PBMCs or T cells enriched from blood (not recorded which). The receptor was isolated from a young woman in a cohort exposed to, infected with or recovered from COVID-19 (not recorded which). The CDR3 nucleotides read TGTGCCAGCAGCTTAGCCCAGGGGAGTTCCAATGAGCAGTTCTTC. Encoded protein: CASSLAQGSSNEQFF.